What follows are 23 T cell receptor beta chains derived from one specimen sequenced in a study of regulatory T cells in long-lasting Graves disease. Arm-PCR with iRepertoire HTBI primers amplified the CDR3 regions for these TCR beta libraries. TCRdb independently ran MiXCR on the multiplex PCR reads; one entry per CDR3 protein. The data contain 410,000 or so distinct CDR3 sequences, approximately 15% of them seen just once; the ten biggest clones take up 16%. The time point is: newly diagnosed GD, antithyroid drugs for less than 3 months. After RNA was extracted from PBMCs, the TCR library was made from it. These data were also reused for a study on T cells in Graves' hyperthyroidism and ophthalmopathy.

The material was peripheral blood mononuclear cells (PBMCs), obtained at new diagnosis, from a patient treated with antithyroid drugs. Source of these receptors: a woman in her 30s with Graves disease.

This clonotype was detected ten times or more. V gene TRBV28 combines with J gene TRBJ1-5; the match to TRBD1 covers 9 bases. Losses at the gene ends were 3 bases for V and 6 bases for J; bases not matched to a gene: 3. This CDR3 is built from 14 residues. CDR1 is MDHEN, CDR2 SYDVKM, per germline. Here the CDR3 DNA reads TGTGCCAGCAGTTTCGGGACAGGGATTCAGCCCCAGCATTTT. Amino acid sequence: CASSFGTGIQPQHF.

This clonotype came up many times. J is TRBJ2-7 and V is TRBV6-1; TRBD2 aligns across 11 bases. The CDR3 runs to 17 residues. Germline lookup yields CDR1 MNHNS and CDR2 SASEGT. With V trimmed by 5 bases and J by 2 bases, 11 bases remained unmatched. The CDR3 is CASSRLAGTLITYEQYF. As DNA, the CDR3 is TGTGCCAGCAGTCGACTAGCGGGGACACTAATCACCTACGAGCAGTACTTC.

This clonotype was recorded once. The CDR3 DNA follows: TGTGCCAGCAGCCAAGAAGGACTGAGTGGCGGGAGAGCCGAGGTGCTGTTTTTT. Its translation is CASSQEGLSGGRAEVLFF. The V and J genes are TRBV3-1 and TRBJ2-2, with 7 bases matching TRBD2. The V and J ends lost 0 bases and 13 bases, in that order; junction bases with no gene match: 20. There are 18 residues in the CDR3. The germline gives CDR1 LGHDT, CDR2 YNNKEL (reference sequence).

V usage is TRBV20-1 and J usage is TRBJ2-5; 9 bases agree with TRBD2. Germline CDR1 DFQATT, CDR2 SNEGSKA (reference sequence). The CDR3 is 17 residues long. J gave up 1 base and V 5 bases, and 14 bases lay outside the gene matches. This CDR3 reads CSASALAGSTLQETQYF. The CDR3, as DNA: TGCAGTGCTTCCGCCCTAGCGGGAAGTACCCTCCAAGAGACCCAGTACTTC.

The chain carries TRBV14 and TRBJ2-1; D may correspond to TRBD1 or TRBD2 (6 bases each). In germline, CDR1 is SGHDN, CDR2 FVKESK. The CDR3 runs 19 residues. Between the trimmed V and J ends, which lost 1 base and 2 bases, there was a span of 21 bases. CDR3 sequence reads: CASSQGRGRRGAAYNEQFF. DNA for the CDR3: TGTGCCAGCAGCCAAGGGAGGGGCAGAAGGGGGGCAGCCTACAATGAGCAGTTCTTC. Using reference TRBV14 and TRBJ2-1 for the parts outside the CDR3, the full variable domain is EAGVTQFPSHSVIEKGQTVTLRCDPISGHDNLYWYRRVMGKEIKFLLHFVKESKQDESGMPNNRFLAERTGGTYSTLKVQPAELEDSGVYFCASSQGRGRRGAAYNEQFFGPGTRLTVL.

This clonotype appeared many times. This sequence joins TRBV14 and TRBJ2-1; 9 bases line up with TRBD2. The J segment lost 5 bases and the V segment lost 9 bases, leaving 8 bases of the junction unmatched. The CDR3 is 14 residues long. Germline V lookup: CDR1 SGHDN, CDR2 FVKESK. The CDR3 nucleotides read TGTGCCAGTAGACCGGGACTAGCCAACAATGAGCAGTTCTTC. It specifies CASRPGLANNEQFF.

This clonotype occurred a few times. The rearrangement links TRBV20-1 to TRBJ2-5, with 14 bases aligning to TRBD2. The CDR3 is 13 amino acids. Per germline, CDR1 DFQATT and CDR2 SNEGSKA (reference sequence). With 5 bases clipped from V and 5 bases from J, the junction kept 1 base outside the gene matches. The CDR3 spells CSARTSGRETQYF. Here the CDR3 DNA reads TGCAGTGCTCGGACTAGCGGGAGGGAGACCCAGTACTTC.

This clonotype has a count of ten or more. This chain uses TRBV6-1 with TRBJ2-7; D is ambiguous. Germline CDR1 reads MNHNS; CDR2 reads SASEGT. With 6 bases removed from V and 3 bases from J, the gap between germline ends came to 9 bases. This CDR3 has 12 residues. CDR3 coding DNA: TGTGCCAGCAGCGTGAACTACTACGAGCAGTACTTC. It is translated as CASSVNYYEQYF.

This clonotype was observed many times. The V and J genes are TRBV10-3 and TRBJ2-7, with 12 bases aligning to TRBD1. This CDR3 is 17 amino acids long. With 4 bases clipped from V and 0 bases from J, the junction kept 7 bases outside the gene matches. CDR1 ENHRY and CDR2 SYGVKD come from the germline V gene. The CDR3 coding sequence is TGTGCCATCAGTGCTCCGGGACAGGGGGCCCTCTCCTACGAGCAGTACTTC. This sequence encodes CAISAPGQGALSYEQYF.

This clonotype has a count of ten or more. The V and J genes are TRBV28 and TRBJ1-4; no clear D gene. V was shortened by 2 bases and J by 5 bases, with 9 bases between the two germline ends. This CDR3 has 14 amino acids. Germline assignment: CDR1 MDHEN and CDR2 SYDVKM. CDR3 nucleotides: TGTGCCAGCAGTTTAGAGGGAGGGAATGAAAAACTGTTTTTT. Its translation: CASSLEGGNEKLFF.

The chain is built from TRBV11-2 and TRBJ1-5; 7 bases are a match to TRBD1. The CDR3 loop spans 14 amino acids. In germline, CDR1 is SGHAT, CDR2 FQNNGV. V trimming: 4 bases; J trimming: 4 bases; junction bases outside the gene matches: 4. CDR3 loop: CASSSGTENQPQHF. Written as DNA, the CDR3 is TGTGCCAGCAGCTCCGGGACAGAAAATCAGCCCCAGCATTTT. Full variable domain (rest looked up from reference TRBV11-2 and TRBJ1-5): EAGVAQSPRYKIIEKRQSVAFWCNPISGHATLYWYQQILGQGPKLLIQFQNNGVVDDSQLPKDRFSAERLKGVDSTLKIQPAKLEDSAVYLCASSSGTENQPQHFGDGTRLSIL.

The V call is TRBV25-1, the J call TRBJ2-7; 7 bases line up with TRBD2. This CDR3 comprises 14 residues. Trimming at V came to 4 bases and at J to 1 base, leaving 4 bases not matched to a gene. Germline-derived CDR1 and CDR2 are MGHDK and SYGVNS. The DNA of the CDR3 is TGTGCCAGCAGTGGGCGGGAGCAATCCTACGAGCAGTACTTC. Its protein is CASSGREQSYEQYF.

As for this clonotype: A far more abundant clone sits one base away, making this likely a read error. The chain links TRBV11-2 to TRBJ2-7; maybe TRBD2 (5 bases). Germline V gene data show CDR1 as SGHAT and CDR2 as FQNNGV. The CDR3 has 12 residues. The CDR3 protein is CASSQGEGEKYF. For the CDR3, the DNA is TGTGCCAGCAGCCAAGGCGAGGGCGAGAAGTACTTC.

This clonotype was observed many times. The V call is TRBV27, the J call TRBJ1-4; the match to TRBD1 covers 7 bases. Germline lookup yields CDR1 MNHEY and CDR2 SMNVEV (reference sequence). The CDR3 is 14 residues long. J gave up 7 bases and V 6 bases, and 8 bases lay outside the gene matches. The CDR3 DNA sequence: TGTGCCAGCAGATCCCCCGGGACAGCTGAAAAACTGTTTTTT. It encodes CASRSPGTAEKLFF.

This rearrangement joins TRBV20-1 to TRBJ2-5; no firm D call. Germline V gene data show CDR1 as DFQATT and CDR2 as SNEGSKA (reference sequence). V lost 4 bases and J 0 bases, leaving 0 bases between the germline ends. The CDR3 contains 10 residues. Written as DNA, the CDR3 is TGCAGTGCTAACCAAGAGACCCAGTACTTC. This codes for CSANQETQYF.

The V gene is TRBV29-1, the J gene TRBJ1-2, with a weak D call TRBD1 (5 bases). Germline assignment: CDR1 SQVTM and CDR2 ANQGSEA. With 1 base removed from V and 6 bases from J, the gap between germline ends came to 9 bases. The CDR3 runs to 12 residues. The CDR3 DNA reads TGCAGCGTTGAAGTTGGAGGGGATGGCTACACCTTC. This sequence encodes CSVEVGGDGYTF. Using reference TRBV29-1 and TRBJ1-2 for the parts outside the CDR3, the full variable domain is SAVISQKPSRDICQRGTSLTIQCQVDSQVTMMFWYRQQPGQSLTLIATANQGSEATYESGFVIDKFPISRPNLTFSTLTVSNMSPEDSSIYLCSVEVGGDGYTFGSGTRLTVV.

This clonotype is a singleton in its sample. V and J are TRBV24-1 and TRBJ2-3, with no clear D. Germline lookup yields CDR1 KGHDR and CDR2 SFDVKD. The length of the CDR3 is 16 residues. The V gene lost 5 bases and the J gene lost 2 bases, with 16 bases spanning the gap. This CDR3 is CATSVGSLRDTDTQYF. The CDR3, as DNA: TGTGCCACCAGTGTTGGTAGTCTGAGAGACACAGATACGCAGTATTTT.

With regard to this clonotype: The conserved final phenylalanine or tryptophan is absent from the CDR3, which likely points to a read error. The DNA is left out, because the CDR3 cannot be placed on it with certainty; the CDR3 is given as TCRdb lists it. CDR3 region: CASRLRTSGRG. The rearrangement uses TRBV6-2 or TRBV6-3 and TRBJ2-1; no check of the table's D call, TRBD2, against the DNA was made. The CDR3 contains 11 residues when both ends are counted. Germline V gene lookup returns CDR1 MNHEY and CDR2 SVGEGT.

Worth noting for this clonotype: A much larger clonotype is one base distant, so this may be a read error. The chain is built from TRBV28 and TRBJ2-5; 12 bases map to TRBD1. CDR3 length: 14 amino acids. Germline assignment: CDR1 MDHEN and CDR2 SYDVKM. This chain's CDR3 is CASWDRGHQEAQYF. CDR3 in DNA: TGTGCCAGCTGGGACAGGGGGCACCAAGAGGCCCAGTACTTC.

The chain carries TRBV12-5 and TRBJ2-2, with D tentatively TRBD2 (5 bases). This CDR3 is built from 12 residues. Germline CDR1 LGHNT, CDR2 FRNRAP. V was trimmed by 5 bases and J by 7 bases, leaving 8 bases between them. As DNA, the CDR3 is TGTGCTAGTGGTGCCGGGATCGGGGAGCTGTTTTTT. Amino acids: CASGAGIGELFF.

The gene calls are TRBV27 and TRBJ2-7; D remains ambiguous. Trimming left V 5 bases short and J 3 bases short, with 11 bases between. This CDR3 is 13 amino acids long. Per the germline V gene, CDR1 is MNHEY and CDR2 is SMNVEV (reference sequence). The CDR3 reads CASSPAVNYEQYF. The DNA of the CDR3 is TGTGCCAGCAGTCCCGCAGTGAACTACGAGCAGTACTTC.

About this clonotype: The junction does not match germline at one end; this may be a read error. The J gene is TRBJ2-1, the V gene TRBV5-1; maybe TRBD1 (6 bases). The CDR3 is 15 amino acids. The germline V gene encodes CDR1 SGHRS and CDR2 YFSETQ. CDR3 nucleotide sequence: TGCGCCGGCAGCTTGGGGCAGGGGAGCTACAATGAGCAGTTCTTC. This encodes CAGSLGQGSYNEQFF.

This clonotype was seen ten or more times. This chain joins TRBV30 and TRBJ2-7, with D possibly matching TRBD1 (6 bases). The CDR3 contains 12 residues. The germline gives CDR1 GTSNPN, CDR2 SVGIG (reference sequence). Trimming took off 7 bases at V and 2 bases at J, with 12 bases between the two ends. CDR3 region: CALTGLTYEQYF. The CDR3 DNA sequence: TGTGCCTTGACAGGTCTAACCTACGAGCAGTACTTC. Supplemented by reference TRBV30 and TRBJ2-7, the full variable domain reads SQTIHQWPATLVQPVGSPLSLECTVEGTSNPNLYWYRQAAGRGLQLLFYSVGIGQISSEVPQNLSASRPQDRQFILSSKKLLLSDSGFYLCALTGLTYEQYFGPGTRLTVT.